A single sample gave rise to the 3 T cell receptor beta chains below, sequenced in a study of cytomegalovirus exposure and HLA in healthy donors. PCR primers comprised 60 Vbeta and 13 Jbeta primers. The data were produced by immunoSEQ multiplex PCR, yet TCRdb's version contains in-frame clones alone and is incomplete. The table lists about 160,000 clones, 60% to 85% of them singletons. Sequencing input: PBMCs. These receptors all come from a man aged 45 to 65 in good health and CMV-seropositive.

V is TRBV5-1 and J is TRBJ1-1; 9 bases are shared with TRBD1. The CDR3 has 17 amino acids. The trim removed 1 base at V and 6 bases at J, leaving 13 bases unmatched. Germline lookup yields CDR1 SGHRS and CDR2 YFSETQ. CDR3 sequence (DNA): TGCGCCAGCAGCTTGTTCAGGACAGGGGACGAAACGGCTGAAGCTTTCTTT. This gives the protein CASSLFRTGDETAEAFF.

V gene TRBV29-1 combines with J gene TRBJ2-7; D may be TRBD1 (5 bases). The V gene lost 6 bases and the J gene lost 2 bases, with 14 bases spanning the gap. The CDR3 consists of 13 residues. CDR1 and CDR2 (germline): SQVTM, ANQGSEA. The CDR3: CSVRPLGAYEQYF. In DNA, the CDR3 is TGCAGCGTAAGACCCTTAGGGGCCTACGAGCAGTACTTC.

The chain carries TRBV5-4 and TRBJ1-2; maybe TRBD1 (6 bases). The CDR3 is 17 amino acids. Germline CDR1 reads SGHNT; CDR2 reads YYREEE (reference sequence). Deletions cut 2 bases from V and 11 bases from J, with 28 bases between. The DNA for the CDR3 is TGTGCCAGCAGCTTATTTGGTCGAGGGGGAAACAGGGTCCATTACACCTTC. It is translated as CASSLFGRGGNRVHYTF.